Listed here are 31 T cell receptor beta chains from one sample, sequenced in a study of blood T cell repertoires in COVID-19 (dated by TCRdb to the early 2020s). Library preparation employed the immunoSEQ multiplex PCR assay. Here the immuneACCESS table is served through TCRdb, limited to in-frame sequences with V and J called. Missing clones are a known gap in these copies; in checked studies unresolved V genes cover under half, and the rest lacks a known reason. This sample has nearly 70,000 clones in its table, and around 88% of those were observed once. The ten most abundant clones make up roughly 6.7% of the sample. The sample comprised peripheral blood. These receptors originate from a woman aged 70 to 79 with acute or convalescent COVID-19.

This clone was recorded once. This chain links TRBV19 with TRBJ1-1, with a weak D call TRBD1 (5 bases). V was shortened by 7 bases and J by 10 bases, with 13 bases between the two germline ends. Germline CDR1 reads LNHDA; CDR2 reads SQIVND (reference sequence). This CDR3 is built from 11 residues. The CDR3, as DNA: TGTGCCAGTATTGACCAGGGTGGAGCTTTCTTT. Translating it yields CASIDQGGAFF.

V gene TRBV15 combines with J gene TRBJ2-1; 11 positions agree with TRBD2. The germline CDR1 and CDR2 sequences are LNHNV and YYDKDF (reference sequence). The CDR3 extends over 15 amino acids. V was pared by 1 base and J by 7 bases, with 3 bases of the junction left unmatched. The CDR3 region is CATSRGLAGMNEQFF. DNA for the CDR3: TGTGCCACCAGCAGAGGACTAGCGGGAATGAATGAGCAGTTCTTC.

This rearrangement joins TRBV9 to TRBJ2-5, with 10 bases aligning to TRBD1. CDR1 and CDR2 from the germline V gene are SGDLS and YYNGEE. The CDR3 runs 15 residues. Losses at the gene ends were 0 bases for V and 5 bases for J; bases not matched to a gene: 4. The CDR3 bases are TGTGCCAGCAGCGTAGAGGGACAGGGGAGGGAGACCCAGTACTTC. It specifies CASSVEGQGRETQYF.

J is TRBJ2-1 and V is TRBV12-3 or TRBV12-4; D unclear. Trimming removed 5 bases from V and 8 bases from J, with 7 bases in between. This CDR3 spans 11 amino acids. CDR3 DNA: TGTGCCAGCAGTCCCGTAGATGAGCAGTTCTTC. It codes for CASSPVDEQFF.

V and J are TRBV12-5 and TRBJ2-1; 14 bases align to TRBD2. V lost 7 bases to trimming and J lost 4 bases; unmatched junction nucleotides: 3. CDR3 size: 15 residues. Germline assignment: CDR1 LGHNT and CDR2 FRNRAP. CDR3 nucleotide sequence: TGTGCTAGTGCCAGACTAGCGGGGGGGTACAATGAGCAGTTCTTC. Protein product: CASARLAGGYNEQFF.

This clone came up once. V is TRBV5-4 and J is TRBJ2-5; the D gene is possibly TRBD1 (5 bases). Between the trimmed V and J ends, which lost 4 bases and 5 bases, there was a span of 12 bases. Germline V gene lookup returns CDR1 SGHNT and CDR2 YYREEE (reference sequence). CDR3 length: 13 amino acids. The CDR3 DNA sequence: TGTGCCAGCAGCGCCTCCCCAGGGGAGACCCAGTACTTC. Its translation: CASSASPGETQYF. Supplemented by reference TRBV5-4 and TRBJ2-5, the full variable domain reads ETGVTQSPTHLIKTRGQQVTLRCSSQSGHNTVSWYQQALGQGPQFIFQYYREEENGRGNFPPRFSGLQFPNYSSELNVNALELDDSALYLCASSASPGETQYFGPGTRLLVL.

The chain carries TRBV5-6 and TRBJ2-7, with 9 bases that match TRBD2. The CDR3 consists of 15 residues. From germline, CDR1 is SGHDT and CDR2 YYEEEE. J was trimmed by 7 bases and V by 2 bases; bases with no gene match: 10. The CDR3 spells CASSLLLAGALEQYF. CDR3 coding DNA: TGTGCCAGCAGCTTACTATTAGCGGGAGCACTTGAGCAGTACTTC.

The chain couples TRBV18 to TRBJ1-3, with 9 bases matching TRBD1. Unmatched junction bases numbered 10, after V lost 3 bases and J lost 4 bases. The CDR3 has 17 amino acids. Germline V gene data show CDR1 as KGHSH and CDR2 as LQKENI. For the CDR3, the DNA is TGTGCCAGCTCACCGATCCTTACCGGGACAGGGGGAAACACCATATATTTT. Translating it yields CASSPILTGTGGNTIYF.

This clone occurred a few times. CDR3 sequence (DNA): TGTGCCAGCAGTTTGCCCCCCGGGGGGGACACCGGGGAGCTGTTTTTT. Its translation: CASSLPPGGDTGELFF. The chain combines TRBV28 with TRBJ2-2; 8 bases are a match to TRBD2. The germline V gene encodes CDR1 MDHEN and CDR2 SYDVKM. J gave up 3 bases and V 3 bases, and 6 bases lay outside the gene matches. This CDR3 contains 16 residues.

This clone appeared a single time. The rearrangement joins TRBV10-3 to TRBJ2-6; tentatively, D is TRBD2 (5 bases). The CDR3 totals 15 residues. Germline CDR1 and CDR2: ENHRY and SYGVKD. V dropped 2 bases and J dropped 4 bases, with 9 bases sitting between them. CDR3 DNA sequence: TGTGCCATCAGTGAGCCGGGATTCGGGGCCAACGTCCTGACTTTC. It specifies CAISEPGFGANVLTF.

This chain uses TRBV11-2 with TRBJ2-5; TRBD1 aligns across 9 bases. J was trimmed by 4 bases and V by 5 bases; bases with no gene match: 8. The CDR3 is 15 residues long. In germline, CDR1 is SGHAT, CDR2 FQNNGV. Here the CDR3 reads CASSLQGAMGETQYF. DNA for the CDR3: TGTGCCAGCAGCCTACAGGGGGCGATGGGAGAGACCCAGTACTTC.

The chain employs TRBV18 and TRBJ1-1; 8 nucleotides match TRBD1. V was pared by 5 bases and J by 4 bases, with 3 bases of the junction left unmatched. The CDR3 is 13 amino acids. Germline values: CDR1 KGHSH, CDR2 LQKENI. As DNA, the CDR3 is TGTGCCAGCTCAGCCACAGGGGGCACTGAAGCTTTCTTT. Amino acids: CASSATGGTEAFF.

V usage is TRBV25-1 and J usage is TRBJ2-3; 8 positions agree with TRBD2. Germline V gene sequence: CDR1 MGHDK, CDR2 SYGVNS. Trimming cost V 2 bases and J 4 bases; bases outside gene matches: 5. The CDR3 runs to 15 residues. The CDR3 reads CASSETGRAPDTQYF. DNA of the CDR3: TGTGCCAGCAGTGAAACCGGGAGGGCCCCAGATACGCAGTATTTT.

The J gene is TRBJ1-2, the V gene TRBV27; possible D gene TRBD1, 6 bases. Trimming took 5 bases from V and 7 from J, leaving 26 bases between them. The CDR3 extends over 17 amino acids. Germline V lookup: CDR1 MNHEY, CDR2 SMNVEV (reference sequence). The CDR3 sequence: CASSPPIQGMAFLGYTF. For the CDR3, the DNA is TGTGCCAGCAGTCCCCCCATACAGGGTATGGCCTTTCTTGGCTACACCTTC.

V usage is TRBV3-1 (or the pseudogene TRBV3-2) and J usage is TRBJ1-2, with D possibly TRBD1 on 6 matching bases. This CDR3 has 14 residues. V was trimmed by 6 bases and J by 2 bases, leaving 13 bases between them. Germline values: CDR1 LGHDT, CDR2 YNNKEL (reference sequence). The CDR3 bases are TGTGCCAGCAGACAGGGTGGCGCGAACTATGGCTACACCTTC. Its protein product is CASRQGGANYGYTF.

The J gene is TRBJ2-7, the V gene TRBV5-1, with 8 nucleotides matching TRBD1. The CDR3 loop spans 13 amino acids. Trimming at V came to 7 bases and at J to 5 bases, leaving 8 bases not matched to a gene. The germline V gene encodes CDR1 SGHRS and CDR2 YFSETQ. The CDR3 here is CASGDPGGNEQYF. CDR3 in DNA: TGCGCCAGCGGGGACCCAGGGGGCAACGAGCAGTACTTC.

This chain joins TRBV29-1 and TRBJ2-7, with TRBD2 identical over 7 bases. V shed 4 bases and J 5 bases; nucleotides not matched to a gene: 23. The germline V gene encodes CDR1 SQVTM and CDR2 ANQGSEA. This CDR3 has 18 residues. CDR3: CSVASFSLSSLSGDEQYF. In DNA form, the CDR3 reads TGCAGCGTTGCCTCCTTTTCTCTCTCCTCACTCAGCGGGGACGAGCAGTACTTC.

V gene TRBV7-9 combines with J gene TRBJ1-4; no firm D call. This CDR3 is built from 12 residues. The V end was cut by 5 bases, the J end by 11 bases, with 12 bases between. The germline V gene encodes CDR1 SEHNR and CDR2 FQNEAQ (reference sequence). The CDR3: CASSTQGSKLFF. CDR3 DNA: TGTGCCAGCAGCACCCAAGGTAGCAAACTGTTTTTT.

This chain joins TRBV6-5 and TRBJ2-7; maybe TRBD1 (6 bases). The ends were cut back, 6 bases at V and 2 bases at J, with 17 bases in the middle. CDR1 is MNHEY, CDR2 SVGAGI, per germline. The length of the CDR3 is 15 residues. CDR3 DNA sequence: TGTGCCAGCAGCCGAGAACAGGGTCCTCCCTACGAGCAGTACTTC. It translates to CASSREQGPPYEQYF.

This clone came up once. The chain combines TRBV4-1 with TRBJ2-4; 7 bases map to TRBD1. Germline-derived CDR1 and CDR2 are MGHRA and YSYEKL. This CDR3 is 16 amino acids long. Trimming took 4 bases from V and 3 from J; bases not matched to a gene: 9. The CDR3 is CASSRIQGTGKNIQYF. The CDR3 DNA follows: TGCGCCAGCAGCCGTATACAGGGGACGGGCAAAAACATTCAGTACTTC.

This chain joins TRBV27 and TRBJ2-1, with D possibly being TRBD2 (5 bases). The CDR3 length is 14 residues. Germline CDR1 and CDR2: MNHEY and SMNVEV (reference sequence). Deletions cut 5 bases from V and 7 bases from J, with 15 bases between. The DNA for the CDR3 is TGTGCCAGCAGTCGGCTAGCTCTGAGGAATGAGCAGTTCTTC. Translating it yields CASSRLALRNEQFF.

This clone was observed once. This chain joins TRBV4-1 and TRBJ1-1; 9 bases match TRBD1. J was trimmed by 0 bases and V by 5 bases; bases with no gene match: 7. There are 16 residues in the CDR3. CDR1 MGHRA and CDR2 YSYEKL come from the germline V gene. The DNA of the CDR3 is TGCGCCAGCAGCTTCCGGACAGGGGAAATGAACACTGAAGCTTTCTTT. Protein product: CASSFRTGEMNTEAFF.

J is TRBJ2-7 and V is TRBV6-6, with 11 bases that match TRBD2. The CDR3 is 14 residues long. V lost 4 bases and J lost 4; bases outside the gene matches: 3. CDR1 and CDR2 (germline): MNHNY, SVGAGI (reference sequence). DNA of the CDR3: TGTGCCAGCAGTTCTAGCGGGAGGTCTTACGAGCAGTACTTC. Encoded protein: CASSSSGRSYEQYF.

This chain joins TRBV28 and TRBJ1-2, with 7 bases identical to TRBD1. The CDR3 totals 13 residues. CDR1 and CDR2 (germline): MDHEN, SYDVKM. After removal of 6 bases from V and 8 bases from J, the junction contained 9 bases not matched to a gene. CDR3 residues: CASSQDRARGYTF. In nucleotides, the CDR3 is TGTGCCAGCAGCCAAGACAGGGCGAGAGGCTACACCTTC.

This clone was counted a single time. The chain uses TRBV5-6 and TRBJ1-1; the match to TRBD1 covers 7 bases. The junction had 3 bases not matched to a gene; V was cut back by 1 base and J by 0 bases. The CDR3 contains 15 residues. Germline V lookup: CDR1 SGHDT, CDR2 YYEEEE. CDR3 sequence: CASSLPGQLNTEAFF. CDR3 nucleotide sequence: TGTGCCAGCAGCTTGCCGGGACAGTTGAACACTGAAGCTTTCTTT. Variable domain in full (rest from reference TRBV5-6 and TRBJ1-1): DAGVTQSPTHLIKTRGQQVTLRCSPKSGHDTVSWYQQALGQGPQFIFQYYEEEERQRGNFPDRFSGHQFPNYSSELNVNALLLGDSALYLCASSLPGQLNTEAFFGQGTRLTVV.

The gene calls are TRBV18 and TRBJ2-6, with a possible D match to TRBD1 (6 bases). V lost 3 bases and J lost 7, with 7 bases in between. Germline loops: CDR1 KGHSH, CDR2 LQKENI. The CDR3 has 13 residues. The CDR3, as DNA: TGTGCCAGCTCACCTGGGGGCGCCAACGTCCTGACTTTC. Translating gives CASSPGGANVLTF.

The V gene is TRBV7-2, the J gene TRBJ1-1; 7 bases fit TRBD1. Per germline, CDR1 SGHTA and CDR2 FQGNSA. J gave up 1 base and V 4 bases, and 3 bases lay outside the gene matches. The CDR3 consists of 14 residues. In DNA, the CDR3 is TGTGCCAGCAGCTCGGGACAGCCGAACACTGAAGCTTTCTTT. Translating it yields CASSSGQPNTEAFF.

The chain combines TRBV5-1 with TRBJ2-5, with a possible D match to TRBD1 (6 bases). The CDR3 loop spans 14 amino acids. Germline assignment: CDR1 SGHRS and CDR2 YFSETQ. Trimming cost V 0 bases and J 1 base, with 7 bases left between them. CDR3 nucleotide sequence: TGCGCCAGCAGCTTGGAACAGGGCCAAGAGACCCAGTACTTC. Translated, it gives CASSLEQGQETQYF.

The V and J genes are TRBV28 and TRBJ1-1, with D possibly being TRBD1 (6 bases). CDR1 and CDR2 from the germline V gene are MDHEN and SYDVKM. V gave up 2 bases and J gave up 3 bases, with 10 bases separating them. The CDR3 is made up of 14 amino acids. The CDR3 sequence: CASSLGGVYTEAFF. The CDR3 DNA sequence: TGTGCCAGCAGTTTAGGGGGCGTGTACACTGAAGCTTTCTTT.

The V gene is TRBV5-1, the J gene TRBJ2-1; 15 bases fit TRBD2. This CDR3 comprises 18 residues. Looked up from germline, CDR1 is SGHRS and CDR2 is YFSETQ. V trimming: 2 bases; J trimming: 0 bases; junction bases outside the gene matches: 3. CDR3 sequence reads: CASSFGTSGRSSYNEQFF. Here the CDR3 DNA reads TGCGCCAGCAGCTTTGGGACTAGCGGGAGGAGCTCCTACAATGAGCAGTTCTTC.

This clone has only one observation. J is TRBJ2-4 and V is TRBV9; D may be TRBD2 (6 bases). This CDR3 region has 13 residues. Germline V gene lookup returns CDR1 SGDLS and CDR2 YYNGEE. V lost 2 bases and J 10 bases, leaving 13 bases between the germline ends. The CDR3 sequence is CASSVDRESIQYF. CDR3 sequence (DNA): TGTGCCAGCAGCGTGGACCGGGAGTCAATTCAGTACTTC. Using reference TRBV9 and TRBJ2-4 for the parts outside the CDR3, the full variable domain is DSGVTQTPKHLITATGQRVTLRCSPRSGDLSVYWYQQSLDQGLQFLIQYYNGEERAKGNILERFSAQQFPDLHSELNLSSLELGDSALYFCASSVDRESIQYFGAGTRLSVL.